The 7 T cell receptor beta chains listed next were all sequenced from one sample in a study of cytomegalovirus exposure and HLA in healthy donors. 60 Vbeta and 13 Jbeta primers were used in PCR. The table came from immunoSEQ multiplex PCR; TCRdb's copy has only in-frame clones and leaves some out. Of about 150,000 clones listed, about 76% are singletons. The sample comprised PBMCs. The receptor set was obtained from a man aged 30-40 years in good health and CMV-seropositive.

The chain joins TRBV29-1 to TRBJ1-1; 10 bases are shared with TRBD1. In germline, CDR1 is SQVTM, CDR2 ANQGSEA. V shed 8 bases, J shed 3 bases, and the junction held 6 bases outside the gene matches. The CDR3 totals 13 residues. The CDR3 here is CSCRQGADTEAFF. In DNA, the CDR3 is TGCAGCTGCCGACAGGGGGCCGACACTGAAGCTTTCTTT.

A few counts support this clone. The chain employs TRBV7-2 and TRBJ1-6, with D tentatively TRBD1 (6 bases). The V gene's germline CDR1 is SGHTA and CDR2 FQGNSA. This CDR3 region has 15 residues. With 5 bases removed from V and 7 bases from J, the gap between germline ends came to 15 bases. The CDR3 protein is CASSPRQGTNSPLHF. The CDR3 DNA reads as TGTGCCAGCAGCCCCCGCCAGGGGACAAATTCACCCCTCCACTTT.

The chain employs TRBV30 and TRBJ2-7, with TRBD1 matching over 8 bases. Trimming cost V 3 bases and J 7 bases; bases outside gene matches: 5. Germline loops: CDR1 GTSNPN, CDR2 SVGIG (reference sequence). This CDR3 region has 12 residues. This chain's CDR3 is CAWRDRAEEQYF. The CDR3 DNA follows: TGTGCCTGGAGGGACAGGGCGGAAGAGCAGTACTTC. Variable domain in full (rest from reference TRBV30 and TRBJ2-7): SQTIHQWPATLVQPVGSPLSLECTVEGTSNPNLYWYRQAAGRGLQLLFYSVGIGQISSEVPQNLSASRPQDRQFILSSKKLLLSDSGFYLCAWRDRAEEQYFGPGTRLTVT.

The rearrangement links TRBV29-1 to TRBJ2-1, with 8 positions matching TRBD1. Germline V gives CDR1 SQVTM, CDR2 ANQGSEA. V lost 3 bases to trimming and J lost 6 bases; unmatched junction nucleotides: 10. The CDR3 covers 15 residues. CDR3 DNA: TGCAGCGTTGAGATCCGGGACAGGATTATCAATGAGCAGTTCTTC. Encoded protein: CSVEIRDRIINEQFF.

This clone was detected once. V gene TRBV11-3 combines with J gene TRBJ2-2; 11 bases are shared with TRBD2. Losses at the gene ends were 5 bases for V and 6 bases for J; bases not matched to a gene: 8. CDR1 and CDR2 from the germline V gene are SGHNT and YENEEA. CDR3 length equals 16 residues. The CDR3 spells CASSPPLAGDSGELFF. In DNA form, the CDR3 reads TGTGCCAGCAGCCCACCACTAGCGGGAGACTCCGGGGAGCTGTTTTTT.

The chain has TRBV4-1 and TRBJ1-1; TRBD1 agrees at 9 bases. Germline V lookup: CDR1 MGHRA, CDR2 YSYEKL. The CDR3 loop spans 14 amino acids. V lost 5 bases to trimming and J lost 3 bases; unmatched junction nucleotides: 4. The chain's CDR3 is CASSKRTGDTEAFF. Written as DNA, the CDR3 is TGCGCCAGCAGCAAACGGACAGGGGACACTGAAGCTTTCTTT.

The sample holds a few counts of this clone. The CDR3 region is CASSPTVVSYEQYF. CDR3 sequence (DNA): TGTGCCAGCAGCCCGACAGTAGTCTCCTACGAGCAGTACTTC. This chain links TRBV7-8 with TRBJ2-7, with a tentative D call TRBD1 (5 bases). V lost 5 bases and J 0 bases, leaving 11 bases between the germline ends. The germline gives CDR1 SGHVS, CDR2 FQNEAQ. The CDR3 covers 14 residues. Based on the CDR3 plus reference TRBV7-8 and TRBJ2-7, the full variable domain is GAGVSQSPRYKVAKRGQDVALRCDPISGHVSLFWYQQALGQGPEFLTYFQNEAQLDKSGLPSDRFFAERPEGSVSTLKIQRTQQEDSAVYLCASSPTVVSYEQYFGPGTRLTVT.